This paragraph reports one TCR beta chain. This clonotype was seen many times. Which antigen it targets is not known. No qualities accompany the bases; no much larger clone lies one base away. Sequencing was performed on an Illumina HiSeq 2500. Quantitative 5'-RACE with molecular barcodes was used to prepare TCR beta libraries. In the authors' own workflow: Disease-linked TCR variants were identified with a new computational method built on a probabilistic model of VDJ rearrangement. TCRdb reprocessing: public reads trimmed at Q25 with fastp, clones called with MiXCR, in-frame beta chains kept. Merged by CDR3 protein, the rows form single entries marked with the most common genes and DNA. The V and J calls were determined by TCRdb, not by the authors. For this sample there are around 30,000 distinct CDR3 sequences; less than 6.5% appear just once. Around 1.8% of the sample belongs to the ten largest clones.

This record belongs to a study of CD8 T cells in ankylosing spondylitis (TCRdb year 2017). The study in broad terms: T cell receptor beta repertoires were profiled in healthy donors and ankylosing spondylitis patients so that disease-linked TCR variants could be found. In total, the full study cohort was made up of nearly 110 healthy donors and some 26 ankylosing spondylitis patients. Peripheral blood was sampled, and synovial fluid was also collected from ankylosing spondylitis patients.

Inclusive of the bounding cysteine and phenylalanine, the CDR3 is 17 residues long. Left in the record is the CDR3 DNA by itself, 51 bases read in frame from the first base. Reading the germline V gene gives CDR1 SGDLS and CDR2 YYNGEE. From V the trimming removes 2 bases and from J it removes 0 bases, while the gene matches leave 8 bases of the junction unaccounted for. Points the paper makes about the study in general: A TCR beta motif of 8 or 9 highly homologous amino acid variants appeared characteristic of blood from ankylosing spondylitis patients. Some motif variants were previously reported in synovial fluid and blood of reactive arthritis patients, suggesting common disease-initiation mechanisms. According to the report, matched synovial fluid samples from ankylosing spondylitis patients were significantly enriched for the disease-linked clones. A CD8+ phenotype was shown by the disease-linked clones, which were found at relatively low frequencies in peripheral blood.

The TCR was taken from a female donor with ankylosing spondylitis or in good health (not recorded which). Sequenced input: blood, either unsorted or a sorted T cell fraction (not recorded which). The chain is assembled from TRBV9 and TRBJ2-1; 7 bases in between match TRBD1. CDR3 reads: CASSVGQLIFSYNEQFF. The bases read TGTGCCAGCAGCGTGGGACAGCTCATATTCTCCTACAATGAGCAGTTCTTC.